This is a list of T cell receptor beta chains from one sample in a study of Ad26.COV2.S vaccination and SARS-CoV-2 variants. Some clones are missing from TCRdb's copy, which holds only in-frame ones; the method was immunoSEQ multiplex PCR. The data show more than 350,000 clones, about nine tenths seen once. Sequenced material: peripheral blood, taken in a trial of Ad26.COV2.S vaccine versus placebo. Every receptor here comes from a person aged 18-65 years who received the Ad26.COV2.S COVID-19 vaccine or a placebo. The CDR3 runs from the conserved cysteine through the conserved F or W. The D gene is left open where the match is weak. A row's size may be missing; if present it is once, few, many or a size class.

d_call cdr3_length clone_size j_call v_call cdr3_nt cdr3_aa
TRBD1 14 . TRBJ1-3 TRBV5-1 TGCGCCAGCAGCTTGGGACAGGGGGCGAACACCATATATTTT CASSLGQGANTIYF
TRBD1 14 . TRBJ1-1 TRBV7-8 TGTGCCAGCAGCCGACAGGGGGCGAACACTGAAGCTTTCTTT CASSRQGANTEAFF
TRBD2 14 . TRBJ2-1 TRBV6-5 TGTGCCAGCAGTCATCAACTAGCGGGAGACGAGCAGTTCTTC CASSHQLAGDEQFF
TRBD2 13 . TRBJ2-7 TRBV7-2 TGTGCCACGAGACTAGCGGGTAGCTACGAGCAGTACTTC CATRLAGSYEQYF
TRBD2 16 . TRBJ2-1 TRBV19 TGTGCCAGTAGTATAGGACTAGCGGGACGGTACGGTGAGCAGTTCTTC CASSIGLAGRYGEQFF
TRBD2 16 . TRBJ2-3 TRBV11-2 TGTGCCAGCAGCTCAACGGGACTAGGGGTCCCAGATACGCAGTATTTT CASSSTGLGVPDTQYF
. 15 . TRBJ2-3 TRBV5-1 TGCGCCAGCAGCGGAACCCCCGGGACCCTCTCCGGGCAGTATTTT CASSGTPGTLSGQYF
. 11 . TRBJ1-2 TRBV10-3 TGTGCCATCGTGGGGCAAGATGGCTACACCTTC CAIVGQDGYTF
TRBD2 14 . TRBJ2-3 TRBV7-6 TGTGCCAGCAGCTTAACGGGAGGGGAAGATACGCAGTATTTT CASSLTGGEDTQYF
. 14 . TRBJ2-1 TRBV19 TGTGCCAGTATCGGGACATCCGACTACAATGAGCAGTTCTTC CASIGTSDYNEQFF
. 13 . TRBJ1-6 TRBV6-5 TGTGCCAGCAGTCCCGTTACTGGTTCACCCCTCCACTTT CASSPVTGSPLHF
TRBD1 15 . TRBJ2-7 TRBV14 TGTGCCAGCAGCCCACAGGGGGTCACGTCCTACGAGCAGTACTTC CASSPQGVTSYEQYF
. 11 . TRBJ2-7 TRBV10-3 TGTGCCATCAGTGAAGGGTACGAGCAGTACTTC CAISEGYEQYF
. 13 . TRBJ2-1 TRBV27 TGTGCCAGCAGTTTATTCGGGACAAGAGGATGGTTCTTC CASSLFGTRGWFF
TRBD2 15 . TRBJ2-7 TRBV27 TGTGCCAGCAGTTTATTGGGTAGCGGGAGCTACGAGCAGTACTTC CASSLLGSGSYEQYF
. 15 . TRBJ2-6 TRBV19 TGTGCCAGTAGTTCCCCCCGGTCTGGGGCCAACGTCCTGACTTTC CASSSPRSGANVLTF
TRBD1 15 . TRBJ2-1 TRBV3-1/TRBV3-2 TGTGCCAGCAGCCGAGACCGGGACAGTTACAATGAGCAGTTCTTC CASSRDRDSYNEQFF
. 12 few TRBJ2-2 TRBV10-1 TGCGCCAGCAGTTATGAATCCGGGGAGCTGTTTTTT CASSYESGELFF
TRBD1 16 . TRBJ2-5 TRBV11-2 TGTGCCAGCAGCCCCTGGACAGGGGGCTACCAAGAGACCCAGTACTTC CASSPWTGGYQETQYF
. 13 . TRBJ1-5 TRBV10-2 TGCGCCAGCAGTATGGGGGTCGGGCAGCCCCAGCATTTT CASSMGVGQPQHF